These 10 T cell receptor beta chains were sequenced from one sample in a study of blood T cell repertoires in COVID-19. The data were produced by immunoSEQ multiplex PCR, yet TCRdb's version contains in-frame clones alone and is incomplete. The table lists about 250,000 clones, about 80% of them singletons. The sample comprised peripheral blood. Receptor source: a man at least 80 years old with acute or convalescent COVID-19.

The chain links TRBV5-1 to TRBJ1-6; D remains ambiguous. The germline gives CDR1 SGHRS, CDR2 YFSETQ. Trimming shortened V by 0 bases and J by 8 bases, and 6 bases separated the two germline ends. The CDR3 extends over 13 amino acids. The CDR3, as DNA: TGCGCCAGCAGCTTGGCTAGTTATTCACCCCTCCACTTT. Translating it yields CASSLASYSPLHF.

The chain combines TRBV28 with TRBJ2-1; TRBD1 matches at 11 bases. The CDR3 extends over 15 amino acids. From germline, CDR1 is MDHEN and CDR2 SYDVKM. Losses at the gene ends were 1 base for V and 5 bases for J; bases not matched to a gene: 1. The CDR3 DNA reads TGTGCCAGCAGTTTATCGGACAGGGGGCACAATGAGCAGTTCTTC. Translation gives CASSLSDRGHNEQFF.

The V call is TRBV18, the J call TRBJ1-2; 7 bases are shared with TRBD1. Germline V gives CDR1 KGHSH, CDR2 LQKENI. This CDR3 spans 13 amino acids. With 9 bases clipped from V and 5 bases from J, the junction kept 9 bases outside the gene matches. CDR3 nucleotide sequence: TGTGCCAGTCAGGGCGACAGGGAATATGGCTACACCTTC. This sequence encodes CASQGDREYGYTF.

The chain carries TRBV30 and TRBJ1-5; weak D call: TRBD1 (5 bases). Trimming removed 2 bases from V and 2 bases from J, with 13 bases in between. Germline loops: CDR1 GTSNPN, CDR2 SVGIG (reference sequence). The CDR3 extends over 15 amino acids. CDR3 amino acids: CAWSSKGGGNQPQHF. The CDR3 DNA sequence: TGTGCCTGGAGTTCGAAGGGAGGGGGCAATCAGCCCCAGCATTTT.

CDR3 nucleotides: TGTGCCAGCAGCCAAGATCCTCTAGCGGGGGGGAATGAGCAGTTCTTC. It yields the protein CASSQDPLAGGNEQFF. The chain has TRBV3-1 (or the pseudogene TRBV3-2) and TRBJ2-1, with TRBD2 identical over 12 bases. Per germline, CDR1 LGHDT and CDR2 YNNKEL (reference sequence). V lost 0 bases to trimming and J lost 7 bases; unmatched junction nucleotides: 4. The CDR3 is 16 amino acids.

J is TRBJ2-3 and V is TRBV19; 9 bases agree with TRBD1. With V trimmed by 8 bases and J by 0 bases, 6 bases remained unmatched. Germline CDR1 and CDR2: LNHDA and SQIVND (reference sequence). The CDR3 extends over 15 amino acids. CDR3 in amino acids: CASRDRDFSTDTQYF. In DNA, the CDR3 is TGTGCCAGTCGGGACAGGGATTTTAGCACAGATACGCAGTATTTT.

This chain uses TRBV19 with TRBJ1-4; no clear D gene. Trimming took off 4 bases at V and 0 bases at J, with 6 bases between the two ends. CDR3 size: 14 residues. Looked up from germline, CDR1 is LNHDA and CDR2 is SQIVND (reference sequence). Here the CDR3 reads CASSRAATNEKLFF. CDR3 DNA: TGTGCCAGTAGTAGGGCAGCAACTAATGAAAAACTGTTTTTT. Full variable domain (outside the CDR3, taken from reference TRBV19 and TRBJ1-4): DGGITQSPKYLFRKEGQNVTLSCEQNLNHDAMYWYRQDPGQGLRLIYYSQIVNDFQKGDIAEGYSVSREKKESFPLTVTSAQKNPTAFYLCASSRAATNEKLFFGSGTQLSVL.

This chain connects TRBV28 to TRBJ2-5; the match to TRBD1 covers 8 bases. The CDR3 extends over 15 amino acids. With V trimmed by 8 bases and J by 0 bases, 8 bases remained unmatched. Germline CDR1 MDHEN, CDR2 SYDVKM. The CDR3 is CASARTGSHQETQYF. CDR3 DNA: TGTGCCAGCGCCAGGACAGGGTCCCACCAAGAGACCCAGTACTTC.

This chain links TRBV5-1 with TRBJ2-7; D is uncertain. Germline CDR1 is SGHRS and CDR2 is YFSETQ. The CDR3 totals 14 residues. V lost 2 bases to trimming and J lost 2 bases, with 11 bases between them. The CDR3: CASSFSGSPYEQYF. Here the CDR3 DNA reads TGCGCCAGCAGCTTTAGTGGTTCTCCCTACGAGCAGTACTTC.

The rearrangement uses TRBV5-1 and TRBJ2-7, with 9 bases aligning to TRBD1. This CDR3 has 16 residues. Trimming cost V 4 bases and J 7 bases; bases outside gene matches: 15. CDR1 and CDR2 from the germline V gene are SGHRS and YFSETQ. CDR3 sequence: CASSQTAGTGSREQYF. The CDR3 DNA reads TGCGCCAGCAGCCAAACCGCCGGGACAGGGTCGAGGGAGCAGTACTTC.